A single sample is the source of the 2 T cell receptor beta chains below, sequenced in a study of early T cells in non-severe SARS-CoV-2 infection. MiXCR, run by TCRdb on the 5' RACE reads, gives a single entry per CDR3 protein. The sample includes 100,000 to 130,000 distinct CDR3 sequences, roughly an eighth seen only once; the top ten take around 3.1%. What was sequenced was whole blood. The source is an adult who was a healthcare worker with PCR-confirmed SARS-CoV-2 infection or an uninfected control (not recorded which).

The DNA for the CDR3 is TGTGCCACCAGCAGAGATTACGGGGACAGTGAAGCTTTCTTT. As protein: CATSRDYGDSEAFF. The chain is built from TRBV15 and TRBJ1-1, with 7 bases matching TRBD1. The CDR3 runs to 14 residues. J was trimmed by 7 bases and V by 0 bases; bases with no gene match: 5. CDR1 is LNHNV, CDR2 YYDKDF, per germline (reference sequence). The whole variable domain, filled in from reference TRBV15 and TRBJ1-1, reads DAMVIQNPRYQVTQFGKPVTLSCSQTLNHNVMYWYQQKSSQAPKLLFHYYDKDFNNEADTPDNFQSRRPNTSFCFLDIRSPGLGDTAMYLCATSRDYGDSEAFFGQGTRLTVV.

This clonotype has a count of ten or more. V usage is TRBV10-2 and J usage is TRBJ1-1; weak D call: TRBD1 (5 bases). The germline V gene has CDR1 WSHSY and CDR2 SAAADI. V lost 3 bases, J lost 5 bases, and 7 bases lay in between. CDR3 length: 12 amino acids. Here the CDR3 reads CASSDKGTEAFF. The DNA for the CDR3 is TGCGCCAGCAGTGACAAGGGGACTGAAGCTTTCTTT.